A single sample is the source of the 21 T cell receptor beta chains below, sequenced in a study of response to subunit inactivated influenza vaccine. TCRdb reprocessed the RT-PCR reads via MiXCR and lists one record per CDR3 protein. The table lists about 520,000 distinct CDR3 sequences, less than 30% of them singletons. Sequences were derived from CD4+ T cells sorted from PBMCs, sampled around 5 days after vaccination. Receptor source: a middle-aged man who received an inactivated influenza vaccine.

This clonotype was picked up a small number of times. J is TRBJ2-1 and V is TRBV11-1; 10 nucleotides line up with TRBD2. The length of the CDR3 is 15 residues. Germline V gene sequence: CDR1 SGHAT, CDR2 FQDESV (reference sequence). V was pared by 8 bases and J by 7 bases, with 11 bases of the junction left unmatched. The CDR3 spells CASDLAGGEGNEQFF. The CDR3 nucleotides are TGTGCCAGCGACTTAGCGGGAGGAGAAGGGAATGAGCAGTTCTTC.

This clonotype was seen a few times. The chain's CDR3 is CASADRVFSYEQYF. CDR3 sequence (DNA): TGTGCCAGCGCCGACAGGGTCTTCTCCTACGAGCAGTACTTC. J is TRBJ2-7 and V is TRBV6-1, with 7 bases aligning to TRBD1. This CDR3 contains 14 residues. CDR1 MNHNS and CDR2 SASEGT come from the germline V gene. V lost 8 bases, J lost 0 bases, and 7 bases stayed unmatched.

V usage is TRBV10-2 and J usage is TRBJ1-1; no definite D call. This CDR3 is built from 12 residues. Germline lookup yields CDR1 WSHSY and CDR2 SAAADI. Between the trimmed V and J ends, which lost 6 bases and 0 bases, there was a span of 5 bases. CDR3: CASRVMNTEAFF. CDR3 nucleotides: TGCGCCAGCAGGGTAATGAACACTGAAGCTTTCTTT.

The chain recombines TRBV10-3 with TRBJ1-5; D gene unclear. This CDR3 contains 13 residues. The ends were cut back, 5 bases at V and 3 bases at J, with 8 bases in the middle. Germline values: CDR1 ENHRY, CDR2 SYGVKD. DNA for the CDR3: TGTGCCATCAGTCAAGAACTCAATCAGCCCCAGCATTTT. Its translation: CAISQELNQPQHF.

This chain connects TRBV10-2 to TRBJ2-3; no clear D. Between the trimmed V and J ends, which lost 2 bases and 6 bases, there was a span of 6 bases. The CDR3 totals 12 residues. The germline CDR1 and CDR2 sequences are WSHSY and SAAADI. The CDR3 spells CASSEKWDTQYF. For the CDR3, the DNA is TGCGCCAGCAGTGAGAAGTGGGATACGCAGTATTTT.

This chain uses TRBV20-1 with TRBJ2-4, with TRBD2 matching over 7 bases. There are 14 residues in the CDR3. CDR1 is DFQATT and CDR2 is SNEGSKA in the germline V gene (reference sequence). J lost 0 bases, V lost 2 bases, and 1 base had no gene match. In DNA, the CDR3 is TGCAGTGCTAGAACGGGGGGAGCCAAAAACATTCAGTACTTC. Translation gives CSARTGGAKNIQYF.

V and J are TRBV20-1 and TRBJ2-3; weak D call: TRBD2 (6 bases). The V end lost 7 bases, the J end lost 2 bases, and 13 bases lay between the germline ends. The length of the CDR3 is 13 residues. Germline CDR1 is DFQATT and CDR2 is SNEGSKA (reference sequence). DNA for the CDR3: TGCAGTGGCCGGGACTCAATCACAGATACGCAGTATTTT. Encoded protein: CSGRDSITDTQYF.

This clonotype showed up just a few times. The chain links TRBV20-1 to TRBJ1-1; D not resolved. This CDR3 has 14 amino acids. The V end was cut by 6 bases, the J end by 0 bases, with 14 bases between. The germline V gene encodes CDR1 DFQATT and CDR2 SNEGSKA (reference sequence). The CDR3 reads CSAVGLHMNTEAFF. In DNA form, the CDR3 reads TGCAGTGCGGTTGGACTGCACATGAACACTGAAGCTTTCTTT.

This clonotype was found a few times. The rearrangement uses TRBV7-2 and TRBJ2-4; D remains unclear. The CDR3 is made up of 12 amino acids. V lost 5 bases and J 13 bases, leaving 15 bases between the germline ends. Germline V lookup: CDR1 SGHTA, CDR2 FQGNSA. CDR3 residues: CASSPRPPQQYF. As DNA, the CDR3 is TGTGCCAGCAGCCCAAGACCGCCTCAACAGTACTTC.

This rearrangement joins TRBV7-9 to TRBJ2-5, with D possibly being TRBD1 (7 bases). CDR3 length: 15 amino acids. The ends were cut back, 6 bases at V and 2 bases at J, with 16 bases in the middle. CDR1 is SEHNR and CDR2 is FQNEAQ in the germline V gene (reference sequence). The CDR3 loop is CASSIGGGRQETQYF. The CDR3 DNA is TGTGCCAGCAGTATCGGAGGGGGCCGTCAAGAGACCCAGTACTTC.

This clonotype was counted between two and nine times. This sequence joins TRBV24-1 and TRBJ1-5; D remains ambiguous. This CDR3 contains 14 residues. CDR1 is KGHDR, CDR2 SFDVKD, per germline. The ends were cut back, 2 bases at V and 6 bases at J, with 10 bases in the middle. CDR3 residues: CATSDSGFGQPQHF. CDR3 DNA: TGTGCCACCAGTGATTCTGGGTTTGGTCAGCCCCAGCATTTT.

The chain links TRBV11-3 to TRBJ2-7; perhaps TRBD1 as D (6 bases). Germline CDR1 is SGHNT and CDR2 is YENEEA. Trimming removed 0 bases from V and 10 bases from J, with 13 bases in between. This CDR3 has 13 amino acids. Here the CDR3 DNA reads TGTGCCAGCAGCTTAGATCAGACAGGACCTCAGTACTTC. Residues: CASSLDQTGPQYF.

The chain joins TRBV7-2 to TRBJ2-1; D possibly matches TRBD1 or TRBD2 (5 bases each). Germline-derived CDR1 and CDR2 are SGHTA and FQGNSA. The CDR3 is 13 residues long. Trimming cost V 5 bases and J 10 bases, with 15 bases left between them. The DNA for the CDR3 is TGTGCCAGCAGCACATTCCGGGGCGGGGAGCAGTTCTTC. Translation gives CASSTFRGGEQFF. The complete variable domain, with remaining parts taken from reference TRBV7-2 and TRBJ2-1, reads GAGVSQSPSNKVTEKGKDVELRCDPISGHTALYWYRQSLGQGLEFLIYFQGNSAPDKSGLPSDRFSAERTGGSVSTLTIQRTQQEDSAVYLCASSTFRGGEQFFGPGTRLTVL.

This clonotype has a handful of counts. V is TRBV5-1 and J is TRBJ2-1; 13 nucleotides align to TRBD2. This CDR3 is 15 amino acids long. The junction had 7 bases not matched to a gene; V was cut back by 7 bases and J by 6 bases. Germline V CDR1 and CDR2: SGHRS, YFSETQ. In DNA form, the CDR3 reads TGCGCCAGCCGGGGGACTAGCGGGATGGTCAATGAGCAGTTCTTC. It yields the protein CASRGTSGMVNEQFF.

The rearrangement joins TRBV4-2 to TRBJ2-2, with 9 bases that match TRBD2. Per the germline V gene, CDR1 is LGHNA and CDR2 is YNFKEQ. The CDR3 sequence is 15 residues long. V was clipped by 6 bases and J by 8 bases; unmatched bases: 10. CDR3 DNA: TGTGCCAGCAGGGAAGTAGCGGGAGTGGCGGGGGAGCTGTTTTTT. Amino acids: CASREVAGVAGELFF.

This clonotype was counted between two and nine times. The chain has TRBV4-2 and TRBJ1-4, with D maybe TRBD1 (5 bases). Germline CDR1 LGHNA, CDR2 YNFKEQ. The V and J ends lost 3 bases and 7 bases respectively, with 15 bases between them. The CDR3 contains 15 residues. The CDR3 sequence is CASSQRGGDLEKLFF. The CDR3 nucleotides read TGTGCCAGCAGCCAGAGGGGCGGAGACCTTGAAAAACTGTTTTTT.

This clonotype has only a few counts. The V gene is TRBV5-1, the J gene TRBJ2-1; 7 nucleotides align to TRBD2. Germline CDR1 reads SGHRS; CDR2 reads YFSETQ. The junction had 3 bases not matched to a gene; V was cut back by 0 bases and J by 0 bases. The CDR3 loop spans 16 amino acids. CDR3 DNA sequence: TGCGCCAGCAGCTTGGGAGCTAGCGGCTCCTACAATGAGCAGTTCTTC. It yields the protein CASSLGASGSYNEQFF.

This clonotype was found many times. The chain recombines TRBV5-1 with TRBJ2-7, with D uncertain. Trimming cost V 0 bases and J 4 bases, with 8 bases left between them. This CDR3 comprises 13 residues. Germline assignment: CDR1 SGHRS and CDR2 YFSETQ. The CDR3 loop reads CASSLGEWYEQYF. CDR3 sequence (DNA): TGCGCCAGCAGCTTGGGAGAGTGGTACGAGCAGTACTTC.

This clonotype was found a few times. V usage is TRBV5-1 and J usage is TRBJ2-7; D not certain. The CDR3 length is 15 residues. Trimming cost V 0 bases and J 3 bases, with 13 bases left between them. Germline values: CDR1 SGHRS, CDR2 YFSETQ. CDR3 loop: CASSLDGTLFYEQYF. The CDR3 region has the DNA TGCGCCAGCAGCTTGGACGGAACCCTCTTCTACGAGCAGTACTTC.

The genes are TRBV28 and TRBJ2-5; a weak D match, TRBD2 (7 bases). This CDR3 is built from 14 residues. Trimming removed 9 bases from V and 0 bases from J, with 14 bases in between. CDR1 is MDHEN, CDR2 SYDVKM, per germline. The CDR3 region has the DNA TGTGCCAGTGGGGGGGGCGTTCACCAAGAGACCCAGTACTTC. It translates to CASGGGVHQETQYF.

This chain uses TRBV7-3 with TRBJ2-3; no reliable D call. Deletions cut 5 bases from V and 2 bases from J, with 11 bases between. The V gene's germline CDR1 is SGHTA and CDR2 FQGTGA. The CDR3 length is 14 residues. CDR3 loop: CASSSFGPTDTQYF. Here the CDR3 DNA reads TGTGCCAGCAGCAGTTTTGGTCCCACAGATACGCAGTATTTT.